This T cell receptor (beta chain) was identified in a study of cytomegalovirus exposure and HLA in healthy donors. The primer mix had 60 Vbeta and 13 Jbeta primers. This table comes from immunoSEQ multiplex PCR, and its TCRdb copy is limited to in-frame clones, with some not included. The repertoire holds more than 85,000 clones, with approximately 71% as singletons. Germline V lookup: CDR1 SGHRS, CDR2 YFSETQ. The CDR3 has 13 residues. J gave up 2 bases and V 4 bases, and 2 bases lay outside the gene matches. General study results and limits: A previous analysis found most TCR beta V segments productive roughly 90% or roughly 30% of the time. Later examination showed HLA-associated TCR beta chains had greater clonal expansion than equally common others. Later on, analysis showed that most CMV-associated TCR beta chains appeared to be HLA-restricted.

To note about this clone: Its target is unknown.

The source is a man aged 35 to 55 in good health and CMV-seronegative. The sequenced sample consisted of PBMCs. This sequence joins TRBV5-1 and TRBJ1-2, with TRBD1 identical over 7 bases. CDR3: CASSPTGNYGYTF. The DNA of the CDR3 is TGCGCCAGCAGCCCGACAGGGAACTATGGCTACACCTTC.